A selection of T cell receptor beta chains follows, all from one sample in a study of prognosis after radiotherapy for stage I lung cancer. TCRdb redid the calling of the multiplex PCR reads with MiXCR, one entry per CDR3 protein. The sample lists tens of thousands of distinct CDR3 sequences; 35% to 45% were seen once. The input for sequencing was PBMCs, taken before or after stereotactic body radiation therapy (not recorded which). The receptors were sampled from a donor of 50 years or more with non-small cell lung cancer. Both conserved end residues are part of each CDR3. Each record gives: J gene, V gene, clone size, CDR3 protein. Only part of the rows carry a size: once, few, many, or a class if the clone is expanded.

J gene: TRBJ2-3
V gene: TRBV11-2
clone size: many
CDR3 protein: CASSGLRDKSTDTQYF

J gene: TRBJ2-5
V gene: TRBV20-1
clone size: -
CDR3 protein: CSARVGTSGSQETQYF

J gene: TRBJ1-2
V gene: TRBV28
clone size: -
CDR3 protein: CASSHREAYYGYTF

J gene: TRBJ2-1
V gene: TRBV5-5
clone size: many
CDR3 protein: CASSRTSFSNEQFF

J gene: TRBJ2-5
V gene: TRBV7-6
clone size: -
CDR3 protein: CASSLPLGGVSGETQYF

J gene: TRBJ1-6
V gene: TRBV6-4
clone size: many
CDR3 protein: CASSDQGGSPLHF

J gene: TRBJ2-3
V gene: TRBV9
clone size: -
CDR3 protein: CASSVASSGRDTDTQYF

J gene: TRBJ1-6
V gene: TRBV2
clone size: -
CDR3 protein: CASLGPGGYNSPLHF

J gene: TRBJ2-5
V gene: TRBV27
clone size: -
CDR3 protein: CASSWRTQGDGETQYF

J gene: TRBJ2-2
V gene: TRBV3-1
clone size: once
CDR3 protein: CASSSGYTGELFF

J gene: TRBJ1-1
V gene: TRBV9
clone size: many
CDR3 protein: CASSVDPLSNTEAFF